This T cell receptor beta chain was recorded in a study of blood T cells in healthy people across ages. This CDR3 comprises 17 residues. Germline CDR1 reads LNHNV; CDR2 reads YYDKDF (reference sequence). In regard to this clonotype: Its target is not known.

Points from the study as a whole: For the donors, CMV status was unknown and possibly confounded expanded clonotype changes. Age advanced and TCR beta diversity per million T cells fell, roughly linearly.

The authors ran a second PCR of about 7 to 12 cycles using a sample-barcoded 5' primer and a J-beta primer mix. The authors tagged each cDNA molecule using a template-switch adaptor with 12 random nucleotides. One entry per CDR3 protein, called by TCRdb with MiXCR from the 5' RACE reads. The repertoire holds approximately 820,000 distinct CDR3 sequences, with under 55% as singletons. The rearrangement links TRBV15 to TRBJ2-5, with 10 nucleotides matching TRBD1. The J call could be wrong; TRBJ2-1 is a better fit for the DNA end. The source of this sequence is a man in his fifties or sixties in good health. The sample taken for sequencing was blood. The CDR3 loop is CATSKRTGGDNQETQFF. CDR3 bases: TGTGCCACCAGCAAACGGACAGGGGGGGATAACCAAGAGACCCAGTTCTTC.